This T cell receptor (beta chain) was sequenced for a study of shared clonotypes between healthy human individuals. TCRdb's copy holds only in-frame clones and misses some; the assay was immunoSEQ multiplex PCR. The table includes 190,000 or so clones, 85% to 95% detected once. Germline V gene data show CDR1 as MNHEY and CDR2 as SMNVEV (reference sequence). Deletions cut 2 bases from V and 0 bases from J, with 11 bases between. The CDR3 contains 15 residues. The chain carries TRBV27 and TRBJ2-7; unclear D gene. This TCR came from a woman in her twenties or thirties in good health. Material for sequencing was naive CD4+ T cells sorted from blood. Subset denoted: CD45RA+ positively selected. CDR3 coding DNA: TGTGCCAGCAGTTTAGGAACAGTGAGCTCCTACGAGCAGTACTTC. This codes for CASSLGTVSSYEQYF.